This TCR beta chain was observed in a study of response to subunit inactivated influenza vaccine. General study results and limits: Only a handful of new T cells, the authors suggested, are recruited with each seasonal influenza vaccination.

MiXCR, applied by TCRdb to the RT-PCR reads, yields one record per CDR3 protein. The repertoire holds some 180,000 distinct CDR3 sequences, with nearly 9.5% as singletons. V lost 0 bases to trimming and J lost 2 bases, with 9 bases between them. Germline lookup yields CDR1 SGHRS and CDR2 YFSETQ. CDR3 length: 14 residues. About this clonotype itself: Its antigen is unknown.

The sample in question was non-naive T cells sorted from PBMCs, obtained on the day of vaccination. The receptor comes from a man between 50 and 59 years old who received an inactivated influenza vaccine. The V and J genes are TRBV5-1 and TRBJ2-7; D remains unclear. CDR3 protein: CASSLETRAYEQYF. The CDR3 DNA follows: TGCGCCAGCAGCTTGGAAACTCGAGCCTACGAGCAGTACTTC.